The clone carrying this T cell receptor (beta chain) was picked up many times. Its target is unknown. Arm-PCR with iRepertoire HTBI primers amplified the CDR3 regions for these TCR beta libraries. One entry per CDR3 protein results from TCRdb running MiXCR on the multiplex PCR reads. The table has approximately 400,000 distinct CDR3 sequences, less than 30% seen once. These data belong to a study of regulatory T cells in long-lasting Graves disease. Study overall: Graves' disease counted as persistent after over 5 years of antithyroid drugs with positive TSH receptor antibodies. Broader study findings: Persistent Graves' cases showed lower TCR diversity than newly diagnosed cases.

Time point here: persistent/refractory GD, antithyroid drugs over 5 years with positive TRAb. PBMC RNA served as the TCR library source. Looked up from germline, CDR1 is MDHEN and CDR2 is SYDVKM. The germline V and J ends were trimmed by 4 bases and 5 bases, with 18 bases remaining between them. CDR3 length: 16 amino acids. The chain recombines TRBV28 with TRBJ2-1; D uncertain. This receptor was identified in a woman between 40 and 55 years old with Graves disease. This specimen was peripheral blood mononuclear cells (PBMCs), taken when the disease was refractory, from a patient treated with antithyroid drugs. DNA of the CDR3: TGTGCCAGCAGTTCCTCGCGGTGGCTTACTAACAATGAGCAGTTCTTC. Translating it yields CASSSSRWLTNNEQFF.